This TCR beta chain is from a study of cytomegalovirus exposure and HLA in healthy donors (dated by TCRdb to 2016 to 2017). General notes on the study: An earlier analysis of some 550 of the donors reported 250 to 350 Gb of sequence data and 100 million to 130 million unique TCR beta sequences from 150 million to 200 million T cells. Rather than drawing on any new phenotypic data, the later analysis identified candidate immune exposures from TCR beta sequences and the way those sequences occurred across donors. An earlier analysis of 587 of the donors applied high-throughput TCR beta sequencing to assess whether each TCR beta V gene segment acted as functional or pseudogenic. Because of strong linkage in the cohort, roughly five DR-DQ haplotypes were treated as single units for association and clustering. About 280 gigabases of sequencing data and roughly 80 million unique TCR sequences made up an early release that covered fewer than 650 HLA-typed donors. The number of typed donors differed by locus: 629-630 for A, B, C, DRB1 and DQB1; 522 for DQA1; 606 for DPA1; and about 450 for DPB1. High-throughput TCR immunosequencing, statistical association of individual TCRs with disease status, and machine learning were combined to predict cytomegalovirus infection status. Using immunosequencing, the study profiled T cell repertoires from 666 subjects and related those repertoires to cytomegalovirus serostatus. Along with the approximately 600-subject first cohort, a separate validation cohort of over a hundred different subjects was used. Donor age, sex, ethnicity and CMV serostatus were compiled alongside the repertoire data. The study aimed to test whether signatures of past pathogen exposure could be identified by cataloging public T cell receptors. In a later analysis, previously published TCR beta repertoires from several hundred donors were re-analyzed and high-resolution HLA genotyping was added so that TCR occurrence patterns could be studied. In a later genetic analysis, genome-wide SNP genotypes for about three fifths of the roughly 670 donors were used, and that subset was treated as a discovery cohort. Of the roughly 400 genotyped donors, 75% to 85% were placed in the genetic ancestry cluster associated with self-reported Caucasian donors. Both class I and class II loci were covered by HLA typing, at four-digit resolution. On average, roughly 240,000 unique TCR beta nucleotide sequences were sequenced per donor among 350 to 400 genotyped donors of the cohort, with around 19% of those sequences being non-productive. Every discovery cohort repertoire had been produced on one sequencing platform. Study-wide conclusions, independent of this receptor: A later genetic analysis associated a missense DCLRE1C variant with V-gene and J-gene trimming of TCR beta chains, and an independent cohort replicated the association. A cluster of highly shared sequence variants was judged likely to represent a technical artifact of the sequencing pipeline. The only immune exposure information available for the cohort was CMV serostatus. Roughly uniform sequencing depth across donors was assumed in presence/absence analyses, although this assumption may not hold. At a false discovery rate of 0.05, a later analysis linked under 20,000 TCR beta sequences to specific HLA alleles. The classifier was reported to diagnose cytomegalovirus status with high specificity and sensitivity in both the original and validation cohorts. In this cohort, only TCR beta chains were sequenced, and detectable features were limited by the absence of alpha or paired-chain data. In a later analysis, HLA-associated TCR beta chains showed more clonal expansion and lower generation probabilities than non-associated chains that were equally common. The 87-base-pair reads could not distinguish some IMGT-functional V segments, including TRBV6-2 and TRBV6-3, so those segments were excluded. It was suggested by the authors that the approach could potentially be generalized to other disease states and immunological phenotypes. A total of 164 TCR beta chains were listed by the study as associated with cytomegalovirus. Because some donors lacked HLA typing at each locus, the association tests relied only on the typed subset. An earlier analysis of some 590 of the donors showed that most TCR beta V segments appeared in productive rearrangements either about 90% or about 30% of the time, which broadly matched IMGT annotations. In vitro tests confirmed that a few of the cytomegalovirus-associated TCR beta chains recognize cytomegalovirus antigens. A later analysis found that most CMV-associated TCR beta chains appeared HLA-restricted, with HLA associations seemingly driven largely by CMV exposure. Assigning TCR associations to individual alleles was difficult when HLA alleles, especially DR and DQ, strongly co-occurred. A later genetic analysis reported fewer N-insertions in productive TCRs among donors in an Asian-associated ancestry cluster than the roughly 620-donor mean. Correlated functional status among segregating V segments might reflect linkage disequilibrium, but an unknown experimental factor could not be ruled out. Some 15 rarely observed V segments, including chromosome 9 orphons, were excluded from the earlier analysis of some 590 of the donors because counts were too low. Most TCR sequences were observed very rarely across donors, whereas some public TCRs were present in many individuals. A later analysis reported that several top co-occurrence clusters appeared linked to parvovirus B19, influenza, CMV and Epstein-Barr virus. In a later analysis, the rate of TCR association differed among HLA loci, with DRB1 alleles having the most associated TCRs and HLA-C alleles having the fewest. A further reported finding was that TCR beta sequences accurately predicted the HLA-A and HLA-B alleles for most subjects in the first cohort.

The sample holds one count of this clone. Its antigen has not been determined. No per-base quality is available; no much larger clone lies one base away. The cohort was made up of several hundred healthy bone marrow donors. All cohort members were sampled while nominally healthy, although unrecorded immune exposures were likely present. The donor was CMV seronegative and was included in the group of under 450 seronegative cohort members. A peripheral blood sample was provided by each donor, and peripheral blood mononuclear cells were used for TCR beta sequencing. Genomic DNA was extracted from the blood cell samples with the Qiagen DNeasy Blood Extraction Kit. The library came from the immunoSEQ multiplex PCR assay. A mixture of 60 forward primers for TCR Vbeta segments and 13 reverse primers for TCR Jbeta segments was used in the multiplex PCR. The CDR3 region of rearranged TCR beta genes was amplified from genomic DNA by a multiplex PCR assay. The amplified TCR beta libraries were sequenced on the Illumina HiSeq System as 87-base-pair reads. Concerning the study's data processing: A later analysis tallied approximately 87 million unique TCR beta chains across the 666 repertoires, and approximately 9.9 million of those chains were shared by two or more donors. Raw reads were error-corrected and collapsed into unique sequences by a nearest-neighbor algorithm in which closely related sequences were merged to remove PCR and sequencing errors. Alignment of CDR3 sequences to IMGT reference sequences was used to assign V, D and J gene segments. For a sequence to be retained, at least a six-nucleotide match to both a V gene segment and a J gene segment was required. A rearrangement counted as productive if the CDR3 had no stop codons and remained in frame with V and J, and every other rearrangement counted as non-productive. CDR3 was defined by IMGT convention, running from the second conserved V-encoded cysteine to the conserved J-encoded phenylalanine. In an earlier analysis of more than 550 of the donors, sequences lacking an unambiguous match to a single V gene segment were excluded. An earlier analysis of 550 to 650 of the donors classified V segments as functional when productive rearrangements were above 56.7% and as segregating when the standard deviation between donors was above 5%. A statistical classification framework was built to diagnose cytomegalovirus status from the catalog of TCR beta chain sequences. A later analysis assigned V and J genes by comparing TCR nucleotide sequences with IMGT/GENE-DB human TR gene sequences. Using the TCRdist pipeline, a later analysis assigned CDR3 sequences along with most-parsimonious VDJ recombination scenarios. In a later analysis, every TCR beta chain was defined by the combination of its CDR3 amino acid sequence and its V-gene family, and reads without a unique V-gene family were dropped. In a later analysis, 550 to 650 highly shared, low-generation-probability nucleotide sequences were removed to address suspected cross-contamination and a sequencing artifact. For each public chain, a later analysis derived a clonal expansion index from normalized ranks of inferred template counts within each repertoire. Generation probabilities in a later analysis came from a VDJ recombination model fitted to out-of-frame rearrangements, and those results were checked against IGoR. A later analysis scored TCR-TCR, TCR-HLA and TCR-CMV co-occurrence with hypergeometric tests, applying a repertoire-size bias correction to TCR pairs. False discovery rates were estimated in a later analysis by permuting HLA or CMV assignments 20 times. In a later analysis, co-occurring TCRs were grouped with DBSCAN, and TCRdist sequence similarity was added when clustering was performed within HLA-allele-positive subsets. Co-occurrence clustering excluded repertoires with fewer than 30,000 or more than 120,000 public chains, plus five with anomalous nucleotide sharing. The table comes from immuneACCESS by way of TCRdb, which keeps in-frame sequences with V and J called. Part of the clones is missing from these tables; in studies checked, under half for an unresolved V gene and the rest for unknown reasons. Clone size and V and J calls were adopted from that table, with D and trimming inferred from the DNA. Across this sample there are about 140,000 clones, with nearly 80% seen only once. Together, the top ten hold around 2% of the sample.

For CDR1 and CDR2, the germline V gene lists MNHNS and SASEGT. Reading from cysteine to phenylalanine, the CDR3 counts 16 amino acids. Here the CDR3 DNA is all that survives: 48 bases in frame from base 1. At the junction V is shortened by 1 base and J by 5 bases, with 17 bases in between. The TCR sequence derives from a man aged 25 to 40 in good health and CMV-seronegative. Recombination connected TRBV6-1 to TRBJ1-2; matching of 5 bases hints at TRBD1 as the D gene. Source material: PBMCs. The DNA sequence follows: TGTGCCAGCAGTGAAGTGGCGGGGCAGAGAGTATATGGCTACACCTTC. This sequence encodes CASSEVAGQRVYGYTF.